This TCR beta chain stems from a study of shared clonotypes between healthy human individuals. Points from the study as a whole: Some naive CD4 clonotypes, 4% to 6%, turned up in common across several donors.

Remarks on this clone: The antigen remains unidentified.

Template for every sorted-subset replicate PCR totaled 150 to 250 ng DNA, around 33,000 T cell genomes. Assay: immunoSEQ multiplex PCR; the TCRdb copy retains only in-frame clones and omits some. The sample consists of approximately 2.5 million clones, approximately 93% of them appearing once. Only Caucasian adults living in Nashville, Tennessee served as donors. This clonotype was sampled from a man aged 18 to 29 in good health. Some clones in this sample may be carry-over from other donors' samples. The sample comprised naive CD4+ T cells from PBMCs. The subset here: CD45RA+ positively selected.

In DNA, the CDR3 is TGTGCCAGCAGGACGGACACCACAGATACGCAGTATTTT. It codes for CASRTDTTDTQYF. The rearrangement uses TRBV6-6 and TRBJ2-3; D might be TRBD1 (5 bases). This CDR3 is 13 amino acids long. CDR1 MNHNY and CDR2 SVGAGI come from the germline V gene (reference sequence). V shed 6 bases and J shed 2 bases, with 9 bases lying between them.